Shown below are 23 T cell receptor beta chains from a single sample sequenced in a study of blood T cell repertoires in COVID-19. Generated by immunoSEQ multiplex PCR, the TCRdb table keeps only in-frame clones and is missing some. Of under 300,000 clones listed, roughly 87% are singletons. Specimen: PBMCs or T cells enriched from blood (not recorded which). The receptor set was obtained from a woman aged 25 to 39 with acute COVID-19.

V usage is TRBV19 and J usage is TRBJ2-1; 7 bases align to TRBD1. The CDR3 covers 15 residues. Germline CDR1 LNHDA, CDR2 SQIVND (reference sequence). The ends lost 7 bases at V and 3 bases at J; junction bases unmatched: 9. Here the CDR3 DNA reads TGTGCCAGTATGCCACAGGGGAATAGCTACAATGAGCAGTTCTTC. Translated: CASMPQGNSYNEQFF.

The chain is built from TRBV5-1 and TRBJ2-7; tentative D call: TRBD2 (6 bases). CDR1 is SGHRS, CDR2 YFSETQ, per germline. This CDR3 contains 15 residues. V dropped 0 bases and J dropped 4 bases, with 14 bases sitting between them. This CDR3 reads CASSLVVGGEYEQYF. The CDR3 region has the DNA TGCGCCAGCAGCTTGGTGGTCGGGGGTGAATACGAGCAGTACTTC.

The sample holds a few counts of this clone. The V and J genes are TRBV27 and TRBJ2-7; 7 nucleotides line up with TRBD2. The germline CDR1 and CDR2 sequences are MNHEY and SMNVEV (reference sequence). CDR3 length: 14 residues. Trimming at V came to 2 bases and at J to 4 bases, leaving 5 bases not matched to a gene. CDR3 bases: TGTGCCAGCAGTTTAGTGGGGGGGGGATACGAGCAGTACTTC. Translating it yields CASSLVGGGYEQYF.

The chain links TRBV2 to TRBJ2-1; TRBD1 matches 9 bases. The CDR3 has 12 residues. With V trimmed by 6 bases and J by 7 bases, 1 base remained unmatched. CDR1 and CDR2 (germline): SNHLY, FYNNEI. CDR3 sequence reads: CASRGTGNEQFF. CDR3 in DNA: TGTGCCAGCAGAGGGACAGGGAATGAGCAGTTCTTC.

The chain employs TRBV3-1 (or the pseudogene TRBV3-2) and TRBJ1-6; the match to TRBD1 covers 9 bases. V gave up 4 bases and J gave up 9 bases; unmatched junction bases: 4. In germline, CDR1 is LGHDT, CDR2 YNNKEL (reference sequence). CDR3 length: 14 amino acids. CDR3 loop: CASSPGTGSSPLHF. The CDR3, as DNA: TGTGCCAGCAGCCCCGGGACAGGGTCTTCACCCCTCCACTTT.

This clone has a handful of counts. The same CDR3 arises from other DNA sequences in this sample as well. The genes are TRBV4-1 and TRBJ2-1; 8 positions match TRBD2. Germline CDR1 is MGHRA and CDR2 is YSYEKL. Trimming removed 0 bases from V and 4 bases from J; junction bases left unmatched: 2. The CDR3 consists of 15 residues. The CDR3 protein is CASSQELAEYNEQFF. DNA of the CDR3: TGCGCCAGCAGCCAAGAACTAGCGGAATACAATGAGCAGTTCTTC.

DNA for the CDR3: TGTGCCAGCAGGGGACAAGGTGGAAACACCATATATTTT. This sequence encodes CASRGQGGNTIYF. V gene TRBV27 combines with J gene TRBJ1-3; possible D gene TRBD1, 6 bases. The CDR3 covers 13 residues. V was clipped by 6 bases and J by 3 bases, with 9 bases between them. CDR1 and CDR2 (germline): MNHEY, SMNVEV (reference sequence).

The chain combines TRBV5-4 with TRBJ2-2, with D perhaps matching TRBD2 (6 bases). CDR3 length: 16 residues. Trimming left V 1 base short and J 5 bases short, with 15 bases between. The V gene's germline CDR1 is SGHNT and CDR2 YYREEE (reference sequence). CDR3 in DNA: TGTGCCAGCAGCTTGTTGACGGGAGTCGGTACCGGGGAGCTGTTTTTT. It specifies CASSLLTGVGTGELFF.

The rearrangement joins TRBV5-6 to TRBJ1-5; 8 bases line up with TRBD1. The CDR3 is 13 residues long. The germline V gene encodes CDR1 SGHDT and CDR2 YYEEEE. Trimming took 4 bases from V and 6 from J; bases not matched to a gene: 3. CDR3 region: CASSPQGGQPQHF. As DNA, the CDR3 is TGTGCCAGCAGCCCACAGGGGGGTCAGCCCCAGCATTTT.

This clone was observed once. The J gene is TRBJ1-2, the V gene TRBV7-8, with TRBD1 matching 7 bases. V was pared by 4 bases and J by 3 bases, with 2 bases of the junction left unmatched. The CDR3 contains 13 residues. Germline V gene data show CDR1 as SGHVS and CDR2 as FQNEAQ. CDR3 amino acids: CASSSDRDYGYTF. Written as DNA, the CDR3 is TGTGCCAGCAGCTCTGACAGGGACTATGGCTACACCTTC.

The genes are TRBV7-8 and TRBJ2-6; D may be TRBD1 (6 bases). Trimming pared 3 bases from V and 2 bases from J, leaving 8 bases between. Per germline, CDR1 SGHVS and CDR2 FQNEAQ. The CDR3 sequence is 15 residues long. The CDR3 is CASSFRGAGANVLTF. In DNA, the CDR3 is TGTGCCAGCAGCTTCAGGGGTGCTGGGGCCAACGTCCTGACTTTC.

The chain recombines TRBV28 with TRBJ1-2; 9 nucleotides align to TRBD1. V gave up 7 bases and J gave up 8 bases; unmatched junction bases: 11. Germline assignment: CDR1 MDHEN and CDR2 SYDVKM. The CDR3 is made up of 14 amino acids. The CDR3 protein is CASTTTGQGRGYTF. The CDR3, as DNA: TGTGCCAGCACCACAACCGGACAGGGGAGGGGCTACACCTTC.

The chain uses TRBV5-1 and TRBJ1-1, with a possible D match to TRBD1 (6 bases). V dropped 3 bases and J dropped 7 bases, with 13 bases sitting between them. The CDR3 totals 13 residues. Germline V gene data show CDR1 as SGHRS and CDR2 as YFSETQ. The CDR3 region is CASSSEGHGEAFF. The CDR3 DNA reads TGCGCCAGCAGCTCAGAGGGACACGGTGAAGCTTTCTTT.

The chain links TRBV5-6 to TRBJ1-3; D remains unclear. The V end lost 4 bases, the J end lost 8 bases, and 7 bases lay between the germline ends. The CDR3 extends over 11 amino acids. Germline V gene data show CDR1 as SGHDT and CDR2 as YYEEEE. CDR3 sequence reads: CASSLGDTIYF. CDR3 DNA sequence: TGTGCCAGCAGCCTCGGGGACACCATATATTTT.

CDR3 nucleotide sequence: TGTGCCAGCTCACAGGACAGGGGGCCGCGTAGTGAGCAGTTCTTC. It encodes CASSQDRGPRSEQFF. The chain joins TRBV18 to TRBJ2-1, with TRBD1 identical over 11 bases. The CDR3 totals 15 residues. V shed 4 bases, J shed 9 bases, and the junction held 8 bases outside the gene matches. The germline V gene has CDR1 KGHSH and CDR2 LQKENI.

The chain combines TRBV11-3 with TRBJ1-1, with 12 bases identical to TRBD1. With V trimmed by 2 bases and J by 4 bases, 2 bases remained unmatched. CDR1 is SGHNT and CDR2 is YENEEA in the germline V gene. The CDR3 totals 15 residues. CDR3 region: CASSLSGQGATEAFF. CDR3 bases: TGTGCCAGCAGCTTATCGGGACAGGGGGCCACTGAAGCTTTCTTT.

The chain employs TRBV27 and TRBJ2-7, with D perhaps TRBD1 (6 bases). V was clipped by 4 bases and J by 2 bases, with 15 bases between them. Germline CDR1 and CDR2: MNHEY and SMNVEV (reference sequence). The CDR3 runs to 15 residues. The CDR3 DNA is TGTGCCAGCAGTTCGTGGGACACCAAGACCTACGAGCAGTACTTC. This encodes CASSSWDTKTYEQYF.

The chain couples TRBV19 to TRBJ2-1, with 7 bases matching TRBD1. The CDR3 runs to 14 residues. The germline CDR1 and CDR2 sequences are LNHDA and SQIVND (reference sequence). V was pared by 8 bases and J by 7 bases, with 11 bases of the junction left unmatched. In DNA form, the CDR3 reads TGTGCCAGTTGTAGAAGACAGGGTCGGAATGAGCAGTTCTTC. It specifies CASCRRQGRNEQFF.

The chain joins TRBV5-1 to TRBJ1-1; TRBD1 matches at 9 bases. The CDR3 is made up of 14 amino acids. CDR1 and CDR2 from the germline V gene are SGHRS and YFSETQ. V was pared by 4 bases and J by 5 bases, with 6 bases of the junction left unmatched. The CDR3 is CASSGGQGGTEAFF. For the CDR3, the DNA is TGCGCCAGCAGCGGGGGACAGGGAGGGACTGAAGCTTTCTTT.

This clone was counted once. The rearrangement joins TRBV2 to TRBJ1-5; 9 nucleotides align to TRBD1. Losses at the gene ends were 5 bases for V and 2 bases for J; bases not matched to a gene: 4. Germline V gene data show CDR1 as SNHLY and CDR2 as FYNNEI. The CDR3 has 15 residues. The CDR3 loop is CASSTGGAGNQPQHF. DNA for the CDR3: TGTGCCAGCAGTACAGGGGGCGCGGGCAATCAGCCCCAGCATTTT.

This clone was observed a few times. This sequence joins TRBV6-4 and TRBJ1-2; 7 bases align to TRBD1. Germline CDR1 is MRHNA and CDR2 is SNTAGT. The CDR3 spans 14 residues. Trimming took 3 bases from V and 4 from J; bases not matched to a gene: 5. CDR3 residues: CASSEQTGSYGYTF. CDR3 DNA: TGTGCCAGCAGTGAACAGACAGGGTCCTATGGCTACACCTTC.

This chain links TRBV9 with TRBJ1-1, with a weak D call TRBD1 (5 bases). Germline CDR1 reads SGDLS; CDR2 reads YYNGEE. The CDR3 runs 13 residues. Trimming removed 4 bases at V and 1 base at J, with 8 bases between. The CDR3 loop reads CASSPQGNTEAFF. The CDR3 nucleotides are TGTGCCAGCAGCCCCCAGGGGAACACTGAAGCTTTCTTT.

A single count supports this clone. This chain links TRBV18 with TRBJ1-3; tentative D call: TRBD1 (5 bases). V lost 1 base, J lost 0 bases, and 7 bases lay in between. CDR1 KGHSH and CDR2 LQKENI come from the germline V gene. The CDR3 is 15 amino acids. The CDR3 bases are TGTGCCAGCTCACCACAGGGGATCTCTGGAAACACCATATATTTT. Translation gives CASSPQGISGNTIYF.